A selection of T cell receptor beta chains follows, all from one sample in a study of TIL therapy for anti-PD-1-resistant metastatic lung cancer. The table came from immunoSEQ multiplex PCR; TCRdb's copy has only in-frame clones and leaves some out. The table has more than 90,000 clones, around 71% seen once. Sequenced material: tumor tissue, taken at baseline. The source of these receptors is a person aged 25-85 years with non-small cell lung cancer. CDR3s include the opening cysteine and the closing phenylalanine or tryptophan. D genes are given only for firm matches. The size field is filled for only some rows; it gives once, few, many or a size class.

j_gene	d_gene	abundance	v_gene	CDR3nt	CDR3aa
TRBJ1-5	TRBD1	.	TRBV18	TGTGCCAGTACAGGGGACTACAATCAGCCCCAGCATTTT	CASTGDYNQPQHF
TRBJ2-3	TRBD2	.	TRBV5-4	TGTGCCAGCAGCCCCGGGACTAAGGGGGATACGCAGTATTTT	CASSPGTKGDTQYF
TRBJ2-7	.	.	TRBV7-2	TGTGCCAGCAGCTTAGACCACGTGGGGTACGAGCAGTACTTC	CASSLDHVGYEQYF
TRBJ2-5	.	.	TRBV6-5	TGTGCCAGCAGTTACTCGCCGGACTCCCAAGAGACCCAGTACTTC	CASSYSPDSQETQYF
TRBJ2-7	.	many	TRBV6-2/TRBV6-3	TGTGCCAGCAGTTACTCGACCGACACCAGGGTTTGGGGGAGTTACGAGCAGTACTTC	CASSYSTDTRVWGSYEQYF
TRBJ1-2	.	.	TRBV19	TGTGCCAGTAGTATCCTGGGCCATACTAACTATGGCTACACCTTC	CASSILGHTNYGYTF
TRBJ2-3	.	few	TRBV7-2	TGTGCCAGCAGCTTAGTAGGGGGGGAGACAGATACGCAGTATTTT	CASSLVGGETDTQYF
TRBJ1-5	.	.	TRBV7-6	TGTGCCAGCAGCTTGAAGAGAGGGAATCAGCCCCAGCATTTT	CASSLKRGNQPQHF
TRBJ2-1	.	.	TRBV29-1	TGCAGCGCCCGAGGACAGTCCTACAATGAGCAGTTCTTC	CSARGQSYNEQFF
TRBJ2-3	.	.	TRBV7-3	TGTGCCAGCAGCTTACAGGGCGGCACAGATACGCAGTATTTT	CASSLQGGTDTQYF
TRBJ2-7	.	.	TRBV11-2	TGTGCCAGCAGCCGTACCGCGCTGGGTACCTACGAGCAGTACTTC	CASSRTALGTYEQYF
TRBJ1-2	.	few	TRBV30	TGTGCCTGGAGTTTAGGGCTCGGCTATGGCTACACCTTC	CAWSLGLGYGYTF
TRBJ2-4	TRBD2	.	TRBV6-1	TGTGCCAGCAGAGAAGGACTAGCGGGACTCGATGTTCAGTACTTC	CASREGLAGLDVQYF
TRBJ1-2	TRBD1	once	TRBV6-6	TGTGCCAGCAGACCCACAGGGGGTTCTAACTATGGCTACACCTTC	CASRPTGGSNYGYTF
TRBJ2-1	TRBD1	.	TRBV7-2	TGTGCCAGCAGGTCCGGGACAGGACACAATGAGCAGTTCTTC	CASRSGTGHNEQFF
TRBJ1-4	.	.	TRBV19	TGTGCCAGTAGTTACGGAGATGAAAAACTGTTTTTT	CASSYGDEKLFF
TRBJ2-5	.	.	TRBV5-6	TGTGCCAGCAGCTTAGCGTTGGAAGAGACCCAGTACTTC	CASSLALEETQYF
TRBJ2-5	.	.	TRBV11-2	TGTGCCAGCAGCCTTCAACGGGAGACCCAGTACTTC	CASSLQRETQYF
TRBJ2-6	.	few	TRBV30	TGTGCCTCCCTGGGGGGGGCCAACGTCCTGACTTTC	CASLGGANVLTF
TRBJ2-7	TRBD2	few	TRBV5-6	TGTGCCAGCAGCTTACTAGCGGGCAGCTCCTACGAGCAGTACTTC	CASSLLAGSSYEQYF
TRBJ2-1	.	.	TRBV3-1/TRBV3-2	TGTGCCAGCAGCCATTGGCTGGGGGATCAGGCTGAGCAGTTCTTC	CASSHWLGDQAEQFF
TRBJ1-1	.	.	TRBV28	TGTGCCAGCAGTTCTCAGGGCTTAACTGAAGCTTTCTTT	CASSSQGLTEAFF
TRBJ2-1	.	few	TRBV4-3	TGCGCCAGCAGCTTGGGGAGGACCTACAATGAGCAGTTCTTC	CASSLGRTYNEQFF
TRBJ1-5	.	few	TRBV19	TGTGCCAGTCGCTTCATTGAGGGCAATCAGCCCCAGCATTTT	CASRFIEGNQPQHF
TRBJ1-2	.	.	TRBV11-1	TGTGCCAGCAGCTTAAGTCAGGGCTATGGCTACACCTTC	CASSLSQGYGYTF
TRBJ1-2	.	.	TRBV7-2	TGTGCCAGCAGCCCAGGGCAAGGTCGGGATGTCGGCTACACCTTC	CASSPGQGRDVGYTF
TRBJ1-6	.	.	TRBV16	TGTGCCAGCAGCCAACGGCTCCTTGATTCACCCCTCCACTTT	CASSQRLLDSPLHF
TRBJ1-1	.	.	TRBV12-3/TRBV12-4	TGTGCCAGCAGCCGAGGGGGTCACACTGAAGCTTTCTTT	CASSRGGHTEAFF
TRBJ1-1	.	.	TRBV28	TGTGCCAGCAGTTTACCGACGGCTTTAAATGAAGCTTTCTTT	CASSLPTALNEAFF
TRBJ1-2	.	.	TRBV7-8	TGTGCCAGCAGCTTAGTTTTGGACGGCTATGGCTACACCTTC	CASSLVLDGYGYTF
TRBJ1-2	.	few	TRBV27	TGTGCCAGCAGTTTCCGGCGTTCTACATACTCCCATGGCTACACCTTC	CASSFRRSTYSHGYTF
TRBJ1-5	.	.	TRBV6-5	TGTGCCAGCAGCCACGGACAGAAAAATCAGCCCCAGCATTTT	CASSHGQKNQPQHF